The 13 T cell receptor beta chains below come from one sample, sequenced in a study of post-analysis software for immune sequencing data. Libraries were made from TCR beta cDNA, and they carried unique molecular identifiers. TCRdb reprocessed the PCR reads via MiXCR and lists one record per CDR3 protein. The sample contains 750,000 to 900,000 distinct CDR3 sequences, just over 45% of which appear only once. Study findings and constraints: About five TRBV segments appeared more often in patients than in controls, and TRBV5-6, TRBV5-1 and TRBV20-1 were among these.

No antigens are known for them. Source material: blood. The receptor source for this set is a girl aged 5-17 years with multiple sclerosis.

The CDR3 DNA is TGTGCCAGCAGCACTATGCGCAATGAGCAGTTCTTC. Its translation: CASSTMRNEQFF. The J gene is TRBJ2-1, the V gene TRBV7-6; D remains ambiguous. Germline CDR1 SGHVS, CDR2 FNYEAQ. V shed 5 bases and J shed 6 bases, with 8 bases lying between them. The CDR3 sequence is 12 residues long.

This chain uses TRBV7-9 with TRBJ2-5; possible D gene TRBD2, 5 bases. The CDR3 contains 14 residues. Germline V lookup: CDR1 SEHNR, CDR2 FQNEAQ (reference sequence). With 7 bases removed from V and 5 bases from J, the gap between germline ends came to 17 bases. DNA for the CDR3: TGTGCCAGCACCCAGCCGGGGTATAGGGAGACCCAGTACTTC. This encodes CASTQPGYRETQYF.

This chain joins TRBV6-2 or TRBV6-3 and TRBJ1-5; a weak D match, TRBD1 (5 bases). CDR3 size: 15 residues. V lost 0 bases, J lost 7 bases, and 13 bases lay in between. The germline CDR1 and CDR2 sequences are MNHEY and SVGEGT. The CDR3 spells CASSYSNQGDQPQHF. The CDR3 DNA reads TGTGCCAGCAGTTACTCGAACCAGGGTGACCAGCCCCAGCATTTT.

The rearrangement links TRBV3-1 to TRBJ2-7; 10 bases match TRBD2. The V gene end was trimmed by 8 bases and the J gene end by 5 bases; junction bases not matched to a gene: 15. The CDR3 contains 16 residues. The germline CDR1 and CDR2 sequences are LGHDT and YNNKEL (reference sequence). The CDR3 coding sequence is TGTGCCAGCGGAACCCTCGGCGCTAGCGGGAGTAACGAGCAGTACTTC. The encoded protein is CASGTLGASGSNEQYF.

V is TRBV11-2 and J is TRBJ2-3; 12 nucleotides agree with TRBD2. After removal of 5 bases from V and 7 bases from J, the junction contained 10 bases not matched to a gene. There are 16 residues in the CDR3. The germline gives CDR1 SGHAT, CDR2 FQNNGV. The CDR3 DNA is TGTGCCAGCAGCCCGAGAGCTGGACTAGCGGGATATACGCAGTATTTT. Its protein product is CASSPRAGLAGYTQYF.

V usage is TRBV9 and J usage is TRBJ2-1; the match to TRBD2 covers 10 bases. The germline V gene encodes CDR1 SGDLS and CDR2 YYNGEE. After removal of 4 bases from V and 4 bases from J, the junction contained 11 bases not matched to a gene. The CDR3 consists of 17 residues. CDR3 residues: CASSPRMVTSGYNEQFF. The CDR3 DNA sequence: TGTGCCAGCAGCCCGCGAATGGTGACTAGCGGGTACAATGAGCAGTTCTTC.

This clonotype was seen a few times. CDR3 sequence: CSAAGTGPHNEQFF. CDR3 DNA: TGCAGCGCCGCTGGGACAGGGCCACACAATGAGCAGTTCTTC. The chain couples TRBV29-1 to TRBJ2-1; 9 nucleotides match TRBD1. This CDR3 region has 14 residues. The germline V gene has CDR1 SQVTM and CDR2 ANQGSEA. With V trimmed by 7 bases and J by 5 bases, 9 bases remained unmatched.

This clonotype occurred once. Sequence at one end of the junction differs from germline and may be a read error. The gene calls are TRBV12-3 or TRBV12-4 and TRBJ1-6, with a possible D match to TRBD1 (5 bases). The CDR3 contains 15 residues. CDR3 in DNA: TGTGCCAGCAGTTTCGGGGTAAACAGGAATTCACCCCCCCACTTT. Translation: CASSFGVNRNSPPHF.

V is TRBV24-1 and J is TRBJ2-1; D is uncertain. V was cut by 0 bases and J by 8 bases, with 7 bases left in between. CDR1 is KGHDR, CDR2 SFDVKD, per germline. The CDR3 is 13 amino acids. The CDR3 region is CATSDLRMHEQFF. The CDR3, as DNA: TGTGCCACCAGTGATTTGCGTATGCATGAGCAGTTCTTC.

The chain links TRBV6-2 or TRBV6-3 to TRBJ2-7, with TRBD2 identical over 7 bases. The V and J ends lost 6 bases and 2 bases, in that order; junction bases with no gene match: 7. Germline V CDR1 and CDR2: MNHEY, SVGEGT. The CDR3 covers 14 residues. CDR3 sequence reads: CASSGSGVTYEQYF. CDR3 sequence (DNA): TGTGCCAGCAGCGGAAGCGGGGTCACCTACGAGCAGTACTTC.

There are a few counts of this clonotype. This chain links TRBV4-3 with TRBJ2-3, with D possibly TRBD2 on 5 matching bases. CDR1 is LGHNA and CDR2 is YSLEER in the germline V gene. This CDR3 is built from 15 residues. The V end lost 0 bases, the J end lost 8 bases, and 15 bases lay between the germline ends. CDR3 coding DNA: TGCGCCAGCAGCCAAGATTATCGGACTTTCGGTACGCAGTATTTT. Translating gives CASSQDYRTFGTQYF.

At least ten counts were recorded for this clonotype. The J gene is TRBJ2-5, the V gene TRBV20-1; D is unresolved. This CDR3 is built from 13 residues. Between the trimmed V and J ends, which lost 6 bases and 5 bases, there was a span of 16 bases. Germline CDR1 is DFQATT and CDR2 is SNEGSKA (reference sequence). The CDR3 region is CSAPGWIQETQYF. In nucleotides, the CDR3 is TGCAGTGCCCCAGGCTGGATCCAGGAGACCCAGTACTTC.

The V and J genes are TRBV5-1 and TRBJ2-5; no reliable D call. CDR1 and CDR2 (germline): SGHRS, YFSETQ. V was pared by 0 bases and J by 2 bases, with 11 bases between. The length of the CDR3 is 15 residues. The CDR3 sequence: CASSLEMAQQETQYF. The CDR3 DNA reads as TGCGCCAGCAGCTTGGAAATGGCACAGCAAGAGACCCAGTACTTC.